This entry features one T cell receptor (beta chain) sequence. This receptor's antigen is unknown. Base qualities were left out, and no much larger clone turns up one base away. These data are taken from a study of T-cell reconstitution after alpha-beta-depleted transplantation in children listed by TCRdb under 2016. For the wider study: T-cell immune reconstitution after TCRalphabeta/CD19-depleted allogeneic hematopoietic cell transplantation in children was quantitatively tracked in the study by means of TCR repertoire profiling.

The V end loses 5 bases and the J end loses 4 bases, and a stretch of 15 bases separates them. Including cysteine and phenylalanine, the CDR3 has 15 amino acids. The sequence is cut down to CDR3 DNA, 45 bases in frame from base 1. As encoded in the germline V gene, CDR1 is SGHRS while CDR2 is YFSETQ. Libraries were prepared through PCR. TCRdb lists the instrument as Illumina HiSeq 2500. Molecular barcoding was employed in the preparation of TCR libraries, with unique molecular identifiers being used to normalize TCRbeta repertoire quantification. Starting from the raw public reads, TCRdb applied fastp trimming at Q25, assembled clones with MiXCR and retained in-frame beta chains. Rows are combined by CDR3 protein, so each entry shows the most common genes and DNA. The sample table lists some 500,000 distinct CDR3 sequences, 32% of them with a count of one. The ten largest make up about 2.3% of the sample.

The receptor was derived from a human donor who donated a stem cell graft to a child with aplastic anemia. The V gene is TRBV5-1 and the J gene is TRBJ2-2; TRBD2 is a weak D gene call, 5 bases matching. The material sequenced was PBMCs from the stem cell graft donor, taken from the stem cell graft. The base sequence is TGCGCCAGCAGTAGAGGATCCGAGGGCACCGGGGAGCTGTTTTTT. This yields the protein CASSRGSEGTGELFF.